The 32 T cell receptor beta chains presented below share a single source sample, sequenced in a study of OX40 agonist ivuxolimab in advanced cancers. The protocol was immunoSEQ multiplex PCR, while the TCRdb copy is restricted to in-frame clones and leaves out a portion. The repertoire includes 25,000 to 35,000 clones, 75% to 85% of them detected once, and over 12% sits in the top ten. This specimen was CD4+ or CD8+ T cells sorted from blood, taken in a trial of the OX40 agonist ivuxolimab. The source is an adult with an advanced solid tumor such as melanoma, head and neck, liver or kidney cancer.

This chain links TRBV25-1 with TRBJ2-3, with 7 bases lining up with TRBD2. Germline V gene sequence: CDR1 MGHDK, CDR2 SYGVNS. The CDR3 is 14 amino acids. V shed 3 bases and J 1 base; nucleotides not matched to a gene: 1. Here the CDR3 reads CASSDRGGTDTQYF. In DNA, the CDR3 is TGTGCCAGCAGTGATCGGGGGGGCACAGATACGCAGTATTTT.

The V and J genes are TRBV29-1 and TRBJ1-2; D remains ambiguous. The CDR3 runs 13 residues. Between the trimmed V and J ends, which lost 7 bases and 3 bases, there was a span of 15 bases. The germline V gene has CDR1 SQVTM and CDR2 ANQGSEA. The CDR3 DNA follows: TGCAGCGCCTATACAGTGGGCTACTATGGCTACACCTTC. Its translation: CSAYTVGYYGYTF.

V gene TRBV7-8 combines with J gene TRBJ1-1, with D possibly TRBD1 on 5 matching bases. The CDR3 length is 15 residues. Germline assignment: CDR1 SGHVS and CDR2 FQNEAQ. V lost 3 bases to trimming and J lost 5 bases, with 16 bases between them. CDR3 in DNA: TGTGCCAGCAGCTTGGAGACAGCGGTAGGGACTGAAGCTTTCTTT. This gives the protein CASSLETAVGTEAFF.

The rearrangement links TRBV6-6 to TRBJ2-7; perhaps D is TRBD1 or TRBD2 (5 bases each). V was cut by 10 bases and J by 2 bases, with 21 bases left in between. In germline, CDR1 is MNHNY, CDR2 SVGAGI (reference sequence). CDR3 length: 15 residues. The CDR3 protein is CATKTGGGVAYEQYF. The CDR3 nucleotides read TGTGCCACCAAGACGGGTGGGGGAGTGGCCTACGAGCAGTACTTC.

The V gene is TRBV30, the J gene TRBJ1-6; the D gene is possibly TRBD1 (6 bases). The CDR3 length is 17 residues. Trimming pared 3 bases from V and 0 bases from J, leaving 15 bases between. Germline V gives CDR1 GTSNPN, CDR2 SVGIG (reference sequence). The CDR3 nucleotides read TGTGCCTGGAGCCGAGAGGGGGGAAGCTCCTATAATTCACCCCTCCACTTT. This gives the protein CAWSREGGSSYNSPLHF.

The J gene is TRBJ1-3, the V gene TRBV9; 9 bases fit TRBD1. J lost 1 base, V lost 7 bases, and 6 bases had no gene match. The V gene's germline CDR1 is SGDLS and CDR2 YYNGEE. The CDR3 sequence is 15 residues long. The CDR3, as DNA: TGTGCCAGCTCACAGGGGGCGCGATCTGGAAACACCATATATTTT. Encoded protein: CASSQGARSGNTIYF.

To note about this clone: A read error may explain this, as a much larger clone is one base away. The rearrangement uses TRBV6-6 and TRBJ2-7, with D tentatively TRBD1 (5 bases). CDR3 size: 12 residues. CDR1 and CDR2 (germline): MNHNY, SVGAGI (reference sequence). CDR3 DNA: TGTGCCAGCAGTTACTCAAGGGGCGAGCAGCACTTC. Encoded protein: CASSYSRGEQHF.

Here the CDR3 reads CASSQDLGYEQYF. DNA of the CDR3: TGTGCCAGCAGCCAAGATTTGGGCTACGAGCAGTACTTC. V is TRBV14 and J is TRBJ2-7; no reliable D call. The V end was cut by 0 bases, the J end by 3 bases, with 6 bases between. The CDR3 has 13 residues. The germline V gene has CDR1 SGHDN and CDR2 FVKESK.

The gene calls are TRBV18 and TRBJ2-3, with D perhaps assigned TRBD1 or TRBD2 (5 bases each). The V end was cut by 3 bases, the J end by 1 base, with 11 bases between. Germline V gene data show CDR1 as KGHSH and CDR2 as LQKENI. The CDR3 is 15 residues long. CDR3 sequence reads: CASSPPGTRTDTQYF. CDR3 DNA: TGTGCCAGCTCACCGCCCGGGACGCGCACAGATACGCAGTATTTT.

This chain joins TRBV6-1 and TRBJ2-2, with 7 bases that match TRBD1. CDR3 length: 16 amino acids. Germline CDR1 reads MNHNS; CDR2 reads SASEGT. Unmatched junction bases numbered 9, after V lost 4 bases and J lost 4 bases. The CDR3 sequence: CASSARQGGSTGELFF. For the CDR3, the DNA is TGTGCCAGCAGTGCTCGACAGGGTGGGAGCACCGGGGAGCTGTTTTTT.

A single count supports this clone. The rearrangement joins TRBV6-5 to TRBJ1-2; 8 bases align to TRBD1. The germline CDR1 and CDR2 sequences are MNHEY and SVGAGI. There are 11 residues in the CDR3. The ends lost 10 bases at V and 8 bases at J; junction bases unmatched: 6. The CDR3 coding sequence is TGTGCCACTACAGGGGGTGGCGGCTACACCTTC. Encoded protein: CATTGGGGYTF.

This sequence joins TRBV25-1 and TRBJ1-3; a possible D gene is TRBD1 (5 bases). CDR1 and CDR2 from the germline V gene are MGHDK and SYGVNS. The CDR3 is 14 amino acids. With 4 bases removed from V and 8 bases from J, the gap between germline ends came to 15 bases. The CDR3 protein is CASSVTGTSDTIYF. The CDR3 DNA is TGTGCCAGCAGTGTCACCGGGACGTCGGACACCATATATTTT.

The chain employs TRBV6-1 and TRBJ2-1, with 7 bases identical to TRBD2. J gave up 10 bases and V 0 bases, and 9 bases lay outside the gene matches. The CDR3 is 15 residues long. Per germline, CDR1 MNHNS and CDR2 SASEGT. CDR3 loop: CASSEASSGQGEQFF. The CDR3 coding sequence is TGTGCCAGCAGTGAAGCGTCTAGCGGACAAGGGGAGCAGTTCTTC.

This chain joins TRBV15 and TRBJ2-3; TRBD1 aligns across 7 bases. In germline, CDR1 is LNHNV, CDR2 YYDKDF (reference sequence). V lost 0 bases and J lost 3; bases outside the gene matches: 12. This CDR3 contains 18 residues. The CDR3 reads CATSRDLRGGEVTDTQYF. For the CDR3, the DNA is TGTGCCACCAGCAGAGATCTGAGAGGGGGCGAGGTTACAGATACGCAGTATTTT. Full variable domain (outside the CDR3, taken from reference TRBV15 and TRBJ2-3): DAMVIQNPRYQVTQFGKPVTLSCSQTLNHNVMYWYQQKSSQAPKLLFHYYDKDFNNEADTPDNFQSRRPNTSFCFLDIRSPGLGDTAMYLCATSRDLRGGEVTDTQYFGPGTRLTVL.

The chain links TRBV11-2 to TRBJ2-7, with a weak D call TRBD1 (6 bases). Germline assignment: CDR1 SGHAT and CDR2 FQNNGV. The CDR3 spans 15 residues. Trimming took off 6 bases at V and 1 base at J, with 16 bases between the two ends. The CDR3 DNA sequence: TGTGCCAGCAGTCTCTACCTGGACAGTTCCTACGAGCAGTACTTC. Translation gives CASSLYLDSSYEQYF.

The chain combines TRBV27 with TRBJ2-1, with unresolved D. Germline CDR1 reads MNHEY; CDR2 reads SMNVEV (reference sequence). This CDR3 is 13 amino acids long. Trimming took off 2 bases at V and 5 bases at J, with 7 bases between the two ends. For the CDR3, the DNA is TGTGCCAGCAGTTTAACCCTCAACAATGAGCAGTTCTTC. Protein product: CASSLTLNNEQFF.

This clone has more than one count but fewer than ten. The chain combines TRBV11-2 with TRBJ2-7; D unclear. This CDR3 region has 14 residues. Germline V CDR1 and CDR2: SGHAT, FQNNGV. V dropped 5 bases and J dropped 6 bases, with 17 bases sitting between them. In nucleotides, the CDR3 is TGTGCCAGCAGCCCTATAGATTATTTGGGCGAGCAGTACTTC. This codes for CASSPIDYLGEQYF.

The gene calls are TRBV7-8 and TRBJ1-5, with D tentatively TRBD1 (5 bases). The CDR3 is made up of 16 amino acids. V was trimmed by 1 base and J by 3 bases, leaving 13 bases between them. CDR1 is SGHVS and CDR2 is FQNEAQ in the germline V gene. CDR3 nucleotide sequence: TGTGCCAGCAGCTTAGAATCAACAGGACTCAATCAGCCCCAGCATTTT. Its translation: CASSLESTGLNQPQHF.

This clone was seen only once. The V gene is TRBV9, the J gene TRBJ1-2; D possibly corresponds to TRBD1 (5 bases). This CDR3 spans 12 amino acids. Per the germline V gene, CDR1 is SGDLS and CDR2 is YYNGEE. V lost 6 bases, J lost 8 bases, and 14 bases lay in between. CDR3 sequence: CASTSGRDGYTF. As DNA, the CDR3 is TGTGCCAGCACCTCGGGTAGGGACGGCTACACCTTC.

The chain joins TRBV2 to TRBJ1-4; D gene unclear. Trimming shortened V by 4 bases and J by 8 bases, and 14 bases separated the two germline ends. Per germline, CDR1 SNHLY and CDR2 FYNNEI. The CDR3 length is 14 residues. CDR3 nucleotides: TGTGCCAGCAGTGTACGGATTGCAGGCGAAAAACTGTTTTTT. As protein: CASSVRIAGEKLFF. The whole variable domain, filled in from reference TRBV2 and TRBJ1-4, reads EPEVTQTPSHQVTQMGQEVILRCVPISNHLYFYWYRQILGQKVEFLVSFYNNEISEKSEIFDDQFSVERPDGSNFTLKIRSTKLEDSAMYFCASSVRIAGEKLFFGSGTQLSVL.

This clone qualifies as medium-sized. The chain employs TRBV7-8 and TRBJ1-1; D unclear. CDR1 and CDR2 (germline): SGHVS, FQNEAQ. The CDR3 has 14 residues. V lost 3 bases to trimming and J lost 1 base, with 9 bases between them. The CDR3 spells CASSLRIENTEAFF. In DNA form, the CDR3 reads TGTGCCAGCAGCTTGCGAATCGAGAACACTGAAGCTTTCTTT. Using reference TRBV7-8 and TRBJ1-1 for the parts outside the CDR3, the full variable domain is GAGVSQSPRYKVAKRGQDVALRCDPISGHVSLFWYQQALGQGPEFLTYFQNEAQLDKSGLPSDRFFAERPEGSVSTLKIQRTQQEDSAVYLCASSLRIENTEAFFGQGTRLTVV.

The CDR3 reads CASSLSGPLQQFF. The CDR3 DNA sequence: TGTGCCAGCAGCTTATCCGGACCCCTTCAGCAGTTCTTC. This rearrangement joins TRBV7-2 to TRBJ2-1; D not certain. Looked up from germline, CDR1 is SGHTA and CDR2 is FQGNSA. V lost 2 bases to trimming and J lost 11 bases, with 13 bases between them. This CDR3 has 13 amino acids. The whole variable domain, filled in from reference TRBV7-2 and TRBJ2-1, reads GAGVSQSPSNKVTEKGKDVELRCDPISGHTALYWYRQSLGQGLEFLIYFQGNSAPDKSGLPSDRFSAERTGGSVSTLTIQRTQQEDSAVYLCASSLSGPLQQFFGPGTRLTVL.

The table lists this clone with a few counts. The chain carries TRBV5-1 and TRBJ1-2; D not certain. The CDR3 spans 14 residues. V was trimmed by 4 bases and J by 2 bases, leaving 12 bases between them. Germline CDR1 reads SGHRS; CDR2 reads YFSETQ. This CDR3 is CASSLEVGNYGYTF. CDR3 sequence (DNA): TGCGCCAGCAGCCTCGAAGTAGGAAACTATGGCTACACCTTC. Using reference TRBV5-1 and TRBJ1-2 for the parts outside the CDR3, the full variable domain is KAGVTQTPRYLIKTRGQQVTLSCSPISGHRSVSWYQQTPGQGLQFLFEYFSETQRNKGNFPGRFSGRQFSNSRSEMNVSTLELGDSALYLCASSLEVGNYGYTFGSGTRLTVV.

This chain joins TRBV2 and TRBJ1-5; TRBD1 matches at 7 bases. CDR1 is SNHLY, CDR2 FYNNEI, per germline. Trimming cost V 4 bases and J 8 bases; bases outside gene matches: 8. This CDR3 spans 14 amino acids. CDR3 in amino acids: CASSGNRGREPQHF. CDR3 nucleotide sequence: TGTGCCAGCAGTGGAAACAGGGGTAGGGAGCCCCAGCATTTT.

The chain has TRBV7-2 and TRBJ1-5; D perhaps matches TRBD1 (6 bases). CDR1 and CDR2 from the germline V gene are SGHTA and FQGNSA. The CDR3 sequence is 13 residues long. Trimming took off 8 bases at V and 6 bases at J, with 14 bases between the two ends. The CDR3 nucleotides read TGTGCCAGCGGCCCAGACAGGCGTCAGCCCCAGCATTTT. This translates into CASGPDRRQPQHF.

The V gene is TRBV4-1, the J gene TRBJ2-7; D may be TRBD1 (6 bases). This CDR3 comprises 17 residues. Deletions cut 1 base from V and 7 bases from J, with 23 bases between. Germline V gives CDR1 MGHRA, CDR2 YSYEKL. As DNA, the CDR3 is TGCGCCAGCAGCCAAGTCTGGTCTGCAGGGGCCGGTGGGGAGCAGTACTTC. Amino acids: CASSQVWSAGAGGEQYF.

J is TRBJ2-5 and V is TRBV14; D possibly uses TRBD1 or TRBD2 (5 bases each). There are 14 residues in the CDR3. Germline assignment: CDR1 SGHDN and CDR2 FVKESK. Trimming took 6 bases from V and 11 from J, leaving 22 bases between them. The CDR3 region is CASSHRDPRGEQYF. In DNA, the CDR3 is TGTGCCAGCAGTCACCGGGACCCACGAGGGGAGCAGTACTTC. Looking up the rest from reference TRBV14 and TRBJ2-5 gives the full variable domain: EAGVTQFPSHSVIEKGQTVTLRCDPISGHDNLYWYRRVMGKEIKFLLHFVKESKQDESGMPNNRFLAERTGGTYSTLKVQPAELEDSGVYFCASSHRDPRGEQYFGPGTRLLVL.

Only one count was recorded for this clone. The V gene is TRBV7-2, the J gene TRBJ2-3, with a weak D call TRBD2 (5 bases). The V and J ends lost 4 bases and 0 bases respectively, with 8 bases between them. Germline CDR1 SGHTA, CDR2 FQGNSA. CDR3 length equals 14 residues. Here the CDR3 DNA reads TGTGCCAGCAGCTCGACGGGGAGCACAGATACGCAGTATTTT. Its translation is CASSSTGSTDTQYF.

The chain joins TRBV19 to TRBJ1-1; D is unclear. This CDR3 is 14 amino acids long. V dropped 1 base and J dropped 1 base, with 7 bases sitting between them. Per the germline V gene, CDR1 is LNHDA and CDR2 is SQIVND (reference sequence). Here the CDR3 reads CASSIGGQNTEAFF. CDR3 bases: TGTGCCAGTAGTATAGGAGGGCAGAACACTGAAGCTTTCTTT.

This clone came up once. This CDR3 is CASSGTGDPNTGELFF. The CDR3 nucleotides read TGCGCCAGCAGTGGGACAGGGGATCCGAACACCGGGGAGCTGTTTTTT. The genes are TRBV10-1 and TRBJ2-2; TRBD1 aligns across 9 bases. Germline CDR1 is WNHNN and CDR2 is SYGVQD (reference sequence). The trim removed 4 bases at V and 0 bases at J, leaving 3 bases unmatched. This CDR3 comprises 16 residues.

This clone was detected only once. The chain is built from TRBV2 and TRBJ1-1; 9 bases align to TRBD1. Germline V gene lookup returns CDR1 SNHLY and CDR2 FYNNEI. CDR3 length equals 16 residues. With 7 bases clipped from V and 0 bases from J, the junction kept 9 bases outside the gene matches. CDR3 nucleotides: TGTGCCAGCAAGCCACAGGGGGCCCTTATGAACACTGAAGCTTTCTTT. Protein product: CASKPQGALMNTEAFF.

This rearrangement joins TRBV6-1 to TRBJ2-3, with a weak D call TRBD2 (5 bases). Germline CDR1 MNHNS, CDR2 SASEGT. The CDR3 has 14 residues. Trimming removed 7 bases from V and 3 bases from J, with 14 bases in between. CDR3 protein: CASKTFPGTDTQYF. The DNA for the CDR3 is TGTGCCAGCAAAACTTTTCCGGGGACAGATACGCAGTATTTT.